This is a list of T cell receptor beta chains from one sample in a study of T-cell reconstitution after alpha-beta-depleted transplantation in children. TCRdb passed the PCR reads through MiXCR, listing each CDR3 protein once. The sample yields about a million distinct CDR3 sequences, around 30% seen once. Material: PBMCs, mostly from graft donor cells, obtained 360 days after TCRalphabeta/CD19-depleted stem cell transplant. These receptors were taken from a boy under two years old who had a stem cell transplant for SCID, so the T cells may come from the graft donor. Both conserved end residues are part of each CDR3. The order of the fields is J gene, V gene, CDR3 length, clone size, D gene, CDR3 DNA, CDR3 protein. D genes are given only for firm matches. Some rows mark clone size as missing; the rest say once, few, many or name a class of expanded clone.

j_gene: TRBJ1-2; v_gene: TRBV18; len: 18; abundance: NA; d_gene: NA; CDR3nt: TGTGCCAGCTCAACCTTACCACTTCAGGAGACTTCTAACTATGGCTACACCTTC; CDR3aa: CASSTLPLQETSNYGYTF
j_gene: TRBJ1-3; v_gene: TRBV9; len: 18; abundance: NA; d_gene: NA; CDR3nt: TGTGCCAGCAGCGTAGCCCCGTCGAAGGCGAGCTCTGGAAACACCATATATTTT; CDR3aa: CASSVAPSKASSGNTIYF
j_gene: TRBJ2-1; v_gene: TRBV7-9; len: 13; abundance: many; d_gene: NA; CDR3nt: TGTGCCAGCAGCTTAGTGGGGTCCCCTGAGCAGTTCTTC; CDR3aa: CASSLVGSPEQFF
j_gene: TRBJ2-5; v_gene: TRBV3-1; len: 14; abundance: NA; d_gene: NA; CDR3nt: TGTGCCAGCAGTGACCACAGGGACGGGGAGACCCAGTACTTC; CDR3aa: CASSDHRDGETQYF
j_gene: TRBJ2-4; v_gene: TRBV20-1; len: 17; abundance: few; d_gene: TRBD2; CDR3nt: TGCAGTGCTAGGCCTAGCGGGGGGGCGGGAGCCAAAAACATTCAGTACTTC; CDR3aa: CSARPSGGAGAKNIQYF
j_gene: TRBJ1-1; v_gene: TRBV5-1; len: 15; abundance: NA; d_gene: NA; CDR3nt: TGCGCCAGCAGCCCTCGGACAGCCAGGAACACTGAAGCTTTCTTT; CDR3aa: CASSPRTARNTEAFF
j_gene: TRBJ2-3; v_gene: TRBV5-1; len: 15; abundance: NA; d_gene: NA; CDR3nt: TGCGCCAGCAGCTCCCAGGGACACTACACAGATACGCAGTATTTT; CDR3aa: CASSSQGHYTDTQYF
j_gene: TRBJ1-1; v_gene: TRBV5-1; len: 14; abundance: NA; d_gene: NA; CDR3nt: TGCGCCAGCACCGACCCTTGGGACCTAAAAGAAGCTTTCTTT; CDR3aa: CASTDPWDLKEAFF
j_gene: TRBJ1-1; v_gene: TRBV10-3; len: 15; abundance: NA; d_gene: NA; CDR3nt: TGTGCCATCAGTGCCCAGACGGGCATGAACACTGAAGCTTTCTTT; CDR3aa: CAISAQTGMNTEAFF
j_gene: TRBJ2-5; v_gene: TRBV5-1; len: 15; abundance: NA; d_gene: TRBD2; CDR3nt: TGCGCCAGCAGCTTGGCGACTAGCGGGTCGAGGACCCAGTACTTC; CDR3aa: CASSLATSGSRTQYF
j_gene: TRBJ1-2; v_gene: TRBV6-1; len: 15; abundance: NA; d_gene: NA; CDR3nt: TGTGCCAGCAGTCCAGCTTGGGCAGGGACCTATGGCTACACCTTC; CDR3aa: CASSPAWAGTYGYTF
j_gene: TRBJ2-7; v_gene: TRBV30; len: 17; abundance: NA; d_gene: NA; CDR3nt: TGTGCCTGGAGCACTCCCCCCTCCGCCGGCATGGAATACGAGCAGTACTTC; CDR3aa: CAWSTPPSAGMEYEQYF
j_gene: TRBJ2-3; v_gene: TRBV27; len: 17; abundance: few; d_gene: TRBD2; CDR3nt: TGTGCCAGCAGTTTAAATCTCGGGGGGTCCGGCACAGATACGCAGTATTTT; CDR3aa: CASSLNLGGSGTDTQYF
j_gene: TRBJ1-2; v_gene: TRBV29-1; len: 11; abundance: NA; d_gene: TRBD1; CDR3nt: TGCAGCGTTGGGACAGGGCTGAGCTACACCTTC; CDR3aa: CSVGTGLSYTF
j_gene: TRBJ2-3; v_gene: TRBV25-1; len: 17; abundance: few; d_gene: NA; CDR3nt: TGTGCCAGCAGTTCTCCAGGCATTGGTTGGGGTCCAGATACGCAGTATTTT; CDR3aa: CASSSPGIGWGPDTQYF
j_gene: TRBJ1-4; v_gene: TRBV11-2; len: 16; abundance: NA; d_gene: NA; CDR3nt: TGTGCCAGCAGCTTATATTCCCGGGGGGTTTATGAAAAACTGTTTTTT; CDR3aa: CASSLYSRGVYEKLFF
j_gene: TRBJ2-3; v_gene: TRBV29-1; len: 12; abundance: NA; d_gene: NA; CDR3nt: TGCAGCGTTGGAGGGGACACAGATACGCAGTATTTT; CDR3aa: CSVGGDTDTQYF
j_gene: TRBJ2-2; v_gene: TRBV12-3/TRBV12-4; len: 16; abundance: few; d_gene: NA; CDR3nt: TGTGCCAGCACCCCGGGTCGACAGATTAACACCGGGGAGCTGTTTTTT; CDR3aa: CASTPGRQINTGELFF